The rows below give T cell receptor beta chains drawn from one sample of a study of blood T cell repertoires in COVID-19. Only in-frame clones appear in the TCRdb table, and some are missing; sequencing was by immunoSEQ multiplex PCR. The sample lists around 16,000 clones, about 81% occurring once. The sequenced material came from peripheral blood. These receptors all stem from a man older than 75 with active or convalescent COVID-19. CDR3s include the opening cysteine and the closing phenylalanine or tryptophan. A D gene is named only where the DNA matches it firmly. The size of a clone is reported for some rows only, either as once, few or many, or as a class for expanded clones.

abundance: -; j_gene: TRBJ1-2; d_gene: TRBD1; v_gene: TRBV7-2; CDR3aa: CASSLRQGNNGYTF; CDR3nt: TGTGCCAGCAGCCTCCGACAGGGTAATAATGGCTACACCTTC
abundance: once; j_gene: TRBJ2-4; d_gene: TRBD2; v_gene: TRBV2; CDR3aa: CASSELAGGTAKNIQYF; CDR3nt: TGTGCCAGCAGTGAACTAGCGGGGGGAACAGCCAAAAACATTCAGTACTTC
abundance: few; j_gene: TRBJ2-7; d_gene: -; v_gene: TRBV25-1; CDR3aa: CASSDAEGYSYEQYF; CDR3nt: TGTGCCAGCAGTGATGCAGAGGGCTACTCCTACGAGCAGTACTTC
abundance: -; j_gene: TRBJ2-2; d_gene: -; v_gene: TRBV18; CDR3aa: CASSPSGELFF; CDR3nt: TGTGCCAGCTCACCCTCCGGGGAGCTGTTTTTT
abundance: -; j_gene: TRBJ2-2; d_gene: TRBD1; v_gene: TRBV6-1; CDR3aa: CASSALRTGIHTGELFF; CDR3nt: TGTGCCAGCAGTGCTCTCCGGACAGGGATACACACCGGGGAGCTGTTTTTT
abundance: -; j_gene: TRBJ1-2; d_gene: -; v_gene: TRBV6-5; CDR3aa: CASSSKQGYYGYTF; CDR3nt: TGTGCCAGCAGTTCTAAACAGGGTTATTATGGCTACACCTTC
abundance: -; j_gene: TRBJ2-1; d_gene: TRBD2; v_gene: TRBV7-9; CDR3aa: CASSPVTSGTNNEQFF; CDR3nt: TGTGCCAGCAGCCCCGTCACTAGCGGCACTAACAATGAGCAGTTCTTC
abundance: -; j_gene: TRBJ2-5; d_gene: TRBD1; v_gene: TRBV29-1; CDR3aa: CSVETGPGETQYF; CDR3nt: TGCAGCGTGGAGACAGGGCCGGGCGAGACCCAGTACTTC
abundance: -; j_gene: TRBJ2-1; d_gene: -; v_gene: TRBV5-1; CDR3aa: CASSLEASSYNEQFF; CDR3nt: TGCGCCAGCAGCTTGGAGGCTAGCTCCTACAATGAGCAGTTCTTC
abundance: -; j_gene: TRBJ2-7; d_gene: -; v_gene: TRBV7-9; CDR3aa: CASSPQGQQLSHEQYF; CDR3nt: TGTGCCAGCAGCCCCCAGGGGCAACAGCTCTCCCACGAGCAGTACTTC
abundance: -; j_gene: TRBJ2-7; d_gene: -; v_gene: TRBV7-8; CDR3aa: CASSSDRSSYEQYF; CDR3nt: TGTGCCAGCAGCTCAGACAGGAGCTCCTACGAGCAGTACTTC
abundance: -; j_gene: TRBJ1-2; d_gene: -; v_gene: TRBV7-3; CDR3aa: CASSLNRANYGYTF; CDR3nt: TGTGCCAGCAGCTTAAATCGGGCTAACTATGGCTACACCTTC
abundance: -; j_gene: TRBJ1-1; d_gene: -; v_gene: TRBV10-3; CDR3aa: CAIRGGGGTEAFF; CDR3nt: TGTGCCATCCGCGGTGGGGGGGGAACTGAAGCTTTCTTT
abundance: -; j_gene: TRBJ1-6; d_gene: -; v_gene: TRBV19; CDR3aa: CASRRGWDSPLHF; CDR3nt: TGTGCCAGTAGGCGAGGGTGGGATTCACCCCTCCACTTT
abundance: once; j_gene: TRBJ2-7; d_gene: TRBD1; v_gene: TRBV9; CDR3aa: CASSAEPTGGEYEQYF; CDR3nt: TGTGCCAGCAGCGCGGAACCGACAGGGGGCGAATACGAGCAGTACTTC
abundance: once; j_gene: TRBJ2-5; d_gene: TRBD1; v_gene: TRBV27; CDR3aa: CASGSRGQGAVETQYF; CDR3nt: TGTGCCAGCGGCAGTCGAGGACAGGGGGCGGTAGAGACCCAGTACTTC
abundance: -; j_gene: TRBJ2-2; d_gene: TRBD1; v_gene: TRBV4-1; CDR3aa: CASSQWDRAIPGTGELFF; CDR3nt: TGCGCCAGCAGCCAATGGGACAGGGCAATTCCGGGGACCGGGGAGCTGTTTTTT